This T cell receptor (beta chain) was documented in a study of CD4 T cell repertoires in COVID-19. The wider study: After less than 12 days of IL-2 expansion, CFSE-low cells were relabeled and restimulated with other coronavirus spikes.

Study observations and caveats: Suggested intraclonal diversification: top SARS-CoV-2-reactive clonotypes appeared in two or three memory subsets.

Measured with immunoSEQ multiplex PCR; TCRdb has only the in-frame clones, and not every one. The sample lists approximately 79,000 clones, 83% occurring once. Donors had recovered from mild-to-severe COVID-19. Notes on this clone: Antigen specificity is unknown.

This receptor was taken from a human donor who had COVID-19. The material was CD4+ T cells from peripheral blood, obtained after recovery from COVID-19.

CDR3 residues: CTRIYSSYEQYF. CDR3 bases: TGCACCAGGATCTATAGCTCCTACGAGCAGTACTTC. The chain joins TRBV1 to TRBJ2-7; the table gives TRBD2 as D, unverified against the DNA. TRBV1 is listed as a pseudogene. The CDR3 is 12 amino acids.